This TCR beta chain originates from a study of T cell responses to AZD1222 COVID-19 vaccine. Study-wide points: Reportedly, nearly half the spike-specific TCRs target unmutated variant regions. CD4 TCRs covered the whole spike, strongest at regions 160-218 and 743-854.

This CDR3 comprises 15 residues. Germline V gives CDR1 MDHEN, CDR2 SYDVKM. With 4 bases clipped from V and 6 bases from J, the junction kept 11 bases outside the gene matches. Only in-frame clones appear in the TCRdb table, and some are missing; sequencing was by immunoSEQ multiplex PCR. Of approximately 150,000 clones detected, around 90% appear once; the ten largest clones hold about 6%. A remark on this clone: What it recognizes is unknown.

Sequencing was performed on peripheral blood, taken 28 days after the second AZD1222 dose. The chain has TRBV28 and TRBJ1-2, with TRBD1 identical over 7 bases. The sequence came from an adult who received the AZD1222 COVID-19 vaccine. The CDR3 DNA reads TGTGCCAGCAGTTCCGCCGCCCAGGGGGGGGATGGCTACACCTTC. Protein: CASSSAAQGGDGYTF.